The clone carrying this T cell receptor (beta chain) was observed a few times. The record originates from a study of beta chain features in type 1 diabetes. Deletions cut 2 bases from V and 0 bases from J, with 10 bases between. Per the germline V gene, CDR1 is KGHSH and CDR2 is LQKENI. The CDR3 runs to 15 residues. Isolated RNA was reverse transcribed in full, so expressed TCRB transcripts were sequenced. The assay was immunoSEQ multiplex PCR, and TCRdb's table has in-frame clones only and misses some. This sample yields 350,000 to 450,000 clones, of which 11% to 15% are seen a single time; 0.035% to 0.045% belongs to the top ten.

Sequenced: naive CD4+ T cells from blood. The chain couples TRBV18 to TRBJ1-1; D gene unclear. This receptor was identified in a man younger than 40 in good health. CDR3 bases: TGTGCCAGCTCACCAAGAGCTCAAGTGAACACTGAAGCTTTCTTT. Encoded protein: CASSPRAQVNTEAFF.